The next 10 T cell receptor beta chains were all read from a single sample in a study of response to subunit inactivated influenza vaccine. TCRdb re-analysed the RT-PCR reads in MiXCR, keeping a single row per CDR3 protein. Here the sample spans hundreds of thousands of distinct CDR3 sequences, less than 8% being singletons. Sequencing was performed on PBMCs from blood, taken around 25 months after vaccination. The receptors stem from a man between 50 and 75 years old who received an inactivated influenza vaccine.

There are many counts of this clonotype. V gene TRBV12-3 or TRBV12-4 combines with J gene TRBJ2-1, with TRBD2 identical over 14 bases. J was trimmed by 1 base and V by 5 bases; bases with no gene match: 4. CDR3 size: 17 residues. This chain's CDR3 is CASSRRLAGGSYNEQFF. The CDR3 DNA sequence: TGTGCCAGCAGTCGGCGACTAGCGGGAGGGTCCTACAATGAGCAGTTCTTC.

This clonotype was detected a few times. V and J are TRBV5-1 and TRBJ2-2; 8 nucleotides agree with TRBD1. The V gene's germline CDR1 is SGHRS and CDR2 YFSETQ. The CDR3 is 15 amino acids. The ends lost 1 base at V and 5 bases at J; junction bases unmatched: 4. Here the CDR3 reads CASSLQQGVTGELFF. For the CDR3, the DNA is TGCGCCAGCAGCTTGCAACAGGGGGTTACCGGGGAGCTGTTTTTT.

CDR3 in DNA: TGTGCCAGCAGTCATACCTCAGGGTTAAACTATGGCTACACCTTC. Encoded protein: CASSHTSGLNYGYTF. The chain links TRBV6-1 to TRBJ1-2, with D possibly TRBD1 on 5 matching bases. This CDR3 contains 15 residues. In germline, CDR1 is MNHNS, CDR2 SASEGT. V lost 5 bases and J lost 2, with 15 bases in between.

Many counts were recorded for this clonotype. The chain links TRBV5-1 to TRBJ2-1; the D is unclear. This CDR3 comprises 12 residues. The V end was cut by 4 bases, the J end by 9 bases, with 11 bases between. Germline assignment: CDR1 SGHRS and CDR2 YFSETQ. CDR3 DNA: TGCGCCAGCAGCGATACAGTGAGTGAGCAGTTCTTC. Protein sequence: CASSDTVSEQFF.

The V gene is TRBV10-3, the J gene TRBJ2-3; 14 bases are shared with TRBD2. Germline CDR1 reads ENHRY; CDR2 reads SYGVKD. V gave up 2 bases and J gave up 2 bases; unmatched junction bases: 6. This CDR3 contains 18 residues. The CDR3 protein is CAISEKRGLAGATDTQYF. Here the CDR3 DNA reads TGTGCCATCAGTGAGAAGAGGGGACTAGCGGGAGCCACAGATACGCAGTATTTT.

This clonotype occurred many times. V gene TRBV20-1 combines with J gene TRBJ2-7; 11 positions match TRBD2. This CDR3 has 15 amino acids. J lost 4 bases, V lost 3 bases, and 8 bases had no gene match. Germline CDR1 DFQATT, CDR2 SNEGSKA (reference sequence). The CDR3 DNA reads TGCAGTGCTAGCGATCTAGCGGGAGGTACTTACGAGCAGTACTTC. Its translation: CSASDLAGGTYEQYF.

This chain joins TRBV5-1 and TRBJ2-4; the D gene is possibly TRBD2 (6 bases). The CDR3 contains 14 residues. Trimming stripped 7 bases from V and 3 bases from J, with 14 bases between. The germline CDR1 and CDR2 sequences are SGHRS and YFSETQ. The CDR3 here is CASRRGYDKNIQYF. CDR3 nucleotides: TGCGCCAGCCGTCGGGGGTACGACAAAAACATTCAGTACTTC.

As for this clonotype: Sequence at one end of the junction differs from germline and may be a read error. This sequence joins TRBV20-1 and TRBJ2-3; 9 bases agree with TRBD1. Germline lookup yields CDR1 DFQATT and CDR2 SNEGSKA (reference sequence). The CDR3 has 16 residues. The chain's CDR3 is CSARGLRGQGRDTQYF. CDR3 sequence (DNA): TGCAGTGCCAGAGGTTTGCGTGGACAGGGGCGAGATACGCAGTATTTT.

This clonotype came up a few times. The chain recombines TRBV10-3 with TRBJ1-2; D gene ambiguous. CDR3 length: 14 residues. V was clipped by 0 bases and J by 5 bases, with 10 bases between them. Germline values: CDR1 ENHRY, CDR2 SYGVKD. This chain's CDR3 is CAISESRTEYGYTF. Here the CDR3 DNA reads TGTGCCATCAGTGAGTCGCGGACGGAGTATGGCTACACCTTC.

This clonotype appeared a few times. The rearrangement uses TRBV7-2 and TRBJ2-3; D may be TRBD1 (6 bases). Trimming left V 5 bases short and J 1 base short, with 13 bases between. Germline values: CDR1 SGHTA, CDR2 FQGNSA. This CDR3 is built from 15 residues. The CDR3 DNA sequence: TGTGCCAGCAGCCCAACAGGGTACGGCACAGATACGCAGTATTTT. This gives the protein CASSPTGYGTDTQYF.